Listed below are T cell receptor beta chains from one sample, sequenced in a study of blood T cell repertoires in COVID-19. The data were produced by immunoSEQ multiplex PCR, yet TCRdb's version contains in-frame clones alone and is incomplete. In the table there are about 25,000 clones, about 83% of which are singletons. Sequencing was carried out using peripheral blood. These receptor sequences come from a human donor with active COVID-19. The donor label of this sample is uncertain. The CDR3 runs from the conserved cysteine through the conserved F or W. Fields, in order: J gene, clone size, D gene, V gene, CDR3 protein, CDR3 DNA. The D gene is left open where the match is weak. Not all rows give a size; the values are once, few, many and, for expanded clones, a class.

J: TRBJ2-5
size: -
D: -
V: TRBV3-1/TRBV3-2
CDR3: CASSQDTVIGTRRETQYF
DNA: TGTGCCAGCAGCCAAGACACAGTTATAGGGACTCGGAGAGAGACCCAGTACTTC

J: TRBJ1-4
size: -
D: TRBD1
V: TRBV2
CDR3: CASSIDRVNEKLFF
DNA: TGTGCCAGCAGTATAGACAGGGTTAATGAAAAACTGTTTTTT

J: TRBJ2-1
size: -
D: TRBD2
V: TRBV24-1
CDR3: CATSDPTRGPILAGGSYNEQFF
DNA: TGTGCCACCAGTGATCCCACCAGGGGGCCTATACTAGCGGGAGGATCCTACAATGAGCAGTTCTTC

J: TRBJ2-1
size: once
D: TRBD2
V: TRBV5-4
CDR3: CASRNKRTSGYNEQFF
DNA: TGTGCCAGCAGAAATAAACGGACTAGCGGTTACAATGAGCAGTTCTTC

J: TRBJ2-7
size: -
D: -
V: TRBV27
CDR3: CASSLSPIYEQYF
DNA: TGTGCCAGCAGTTTATCGCCTATCTACGAGCAGTACTTC

J: TRBJ1-6
size: -
D: -
V: TRBV28
CDR3: CASSGPTGVGSPLHF
DNA: TGTGCCAGCAGTGGGCCCACGGGAGTGGGGTCACCCCTCCACTTT

J: TRBJ2-1
size: -
D: TRBD2
V: TRBV28
CDR3: CVSGTSGYNEQFF
DNA: TGTGTCTCGGGGACTAGCGGCTACAATGAGCAGTTCTTC

J: TRBJ2-3
size: -
D: -
V: TRBV7-9
CDR3: CASSHGSDTQYF
DNA: TGTGCCAGCAGCCACGGGTCAGATACGCAGTATTTT

J: TRBJ1-6
size: -
D: -
V: TRBV5-1
CDR3: CASSLDSSYNSPLHF
DNA: TGCGCCAGCAGCCTGGACAGCTCCTATAATTCACCCCTCCACTTT

J: TRBJ1-3
size: -
D: -
V: TRBV29-1
CDR3: CSVGGGAYGNTIYF
DNA: TGCAGCGTTGGTGGGGGCGCATATGGAAACACCATATATTTT

J: TRBJ1-5
size: -
D: -
V: TRBV4-3
CDR3: CASSQDRGNQPQHF
DNA: TGCGCCAGCAGCCAAGATCGAGGAAATCAGCCCCAGCATTTT

J: TRBJ1-2
size: -
D: TRBD1
V: TRBV7-6
CDR3: CASSISRDRFDGYTF
DNA: TGTGCCAGCAGCATCTCAAGGGACAGGTTCGATGGCTACACCTTC

J: TRBJ2-1
size: -
D: TRBD1
V: TRBV11-2
CDR3: CASSLTWDRDFYNEQFF
DNA: TGTGCCAGCAGCTTGACTTGGGACAGGGACTTTTACAATGAGCAGTTCTTC

J: TRBJ2-2
size: -
D: -
V: TRBV7-9
CDR3: CASSQAGSTGELFF
DNA: TGTGCCAGCAGCCAAGCCGGGTCGACCGGGGAGCTGTTTTTT

J: TRBJ2-1
size: -
D: -
V: TRBV6-5
CDR3: CASSYDFGTYNEQFF
DNA: TGTGCCAGCAGTTACGATTTCGGGACCTACAATGAGCAGTTCTTC

J: TRBJ2-7
size: -
D: TRBD2
V: TRBV5-1
CDR3: CASSLGAGGPRDEQYF
DNA: TGCGCCAGCAGCTTGGGAGCGGGAGGGCCCAGGGACGAGCAGTACTTC

J: TRBJ2-7
size: -
D: TRBD2
V: TRBV18
CDR3: CASSPYRVGETSGFDEQYF
DNA: TGTGCCAGCTCACCCTATCGGGTAGGGGAGACTAGCGGGTTCGACGAGCAGTACTTC

J: TRBJ1-4
size: -
D: TRBD1
V: TRBV19
CDR3: CASSRTGGNEKLFF
DNA: TGTGCCAGTAGCCGGACAGGGGGCAATGAAAAACTGTTTTTT

J: TRBJ2-5
size: -
D: TRBD2
V: TRBV7-9
CDR3: CASSSLAGPGGRETQYF
DNA: TGTGCCAGCAGCTCGCTAGCGGGTCCGGGGGGACGGGAGACCCAGTACTTC

J: TRBJ1-5
size: once
D: -
V: TRBV19
CDR3: CASSIGSRGYSQPQHF
DNA: TGTGCCAGTAGTATAGGATCGCGAGGTTACTCTCAGCCCCAGCATTTT